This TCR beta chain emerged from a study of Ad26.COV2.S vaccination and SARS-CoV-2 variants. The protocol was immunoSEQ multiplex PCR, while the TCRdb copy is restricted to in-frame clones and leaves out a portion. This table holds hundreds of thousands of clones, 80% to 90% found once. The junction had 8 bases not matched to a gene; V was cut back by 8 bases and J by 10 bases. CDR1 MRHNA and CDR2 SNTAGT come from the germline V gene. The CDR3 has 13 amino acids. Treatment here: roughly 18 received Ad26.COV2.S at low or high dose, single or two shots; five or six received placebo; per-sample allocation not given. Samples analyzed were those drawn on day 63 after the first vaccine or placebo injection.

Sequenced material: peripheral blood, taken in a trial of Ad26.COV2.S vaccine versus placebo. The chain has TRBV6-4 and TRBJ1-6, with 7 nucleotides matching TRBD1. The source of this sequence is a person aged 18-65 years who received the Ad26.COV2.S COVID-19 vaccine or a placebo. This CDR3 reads CASPTGRESPLHF. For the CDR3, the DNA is TGTGCCAGCCCGACAGGGAGGGAATCACCCCTCCACTTT.